This TCR beta chain was sequenced in a study of CD8+ T cells in alopecia areata. The overall study: Among treated patients, oral tofacitinib was administered at 5 to 10 mg twice daily. Whole-study results and caveats: Lesional scalp exceeded normal scalp in clonality, especially in alopecia totalis/universalis. Mice gave a clearer picture of TCR sharing than patients did, possibly for HLA-related reasons. Sequenced scalp T cells also include alphabeta T cells resident in normal skin.

A word on this clone: Antigen specificity is unknown.

Germline CDR1 reads SQVTM; CDR2 reads ANQGSEA. The length of the CDR3 is 14 residues. Losses at the gene ends were 0 bases for V and 4 bases for J; bases not matched to a gene: 1. RNA extraction and reverse transcription yielded cDNA as sequencing template. Sequencing used immunoSEQ multiplex PCR; TCRdb keeps in-frame clones, though not all of them. The sample records about 150,000 clones, 75% to 90% being singletons. Source: CD8+ T cells sorted from blood, taken at week 0. The source is a human donor with alopecia areata. The chain employs TRBV29-1 and TRBJ2-2; the match to TRBD2 covers 8 bases. CDR3 loop: CSVEDGRGTGELFF. CDR3 nucleotides: TGCAGCGTTGAAGACGGGAGGGGCACCGGGGAGCTGTTTTTT.